This TCR beta chain comes out of a study of T-cell memory formation after mild COVID-19. About this clonotype: What it binds is unknown.

There are 16 residues in the CDR3. The germline V gene has CDR1 SGHRS and CDR2 YFSETQ. V lost 0 bases to trimming and J lost 6 bases; unmatched junction nucleotides: 6. Findings and caveats of the study: CD4+ clones that contracted lay mainly in CM and EM; CD8+ ones lay in EMRA.

One entry per CDR3 protein, called by TCRdb with MiXCR from the 5' RACE reads. Of around 300,000 distinct CDR3 sequences listed, roughly an eighth were seen once; the top ten hold 22%. V is TRBV5-1 and J is TRBJ2-6; 7 bases align to TRBD1. The sequence was obtained from a man between 18 and 29 years old who had mild COVID-19 (a few samples of this study predate the infection). Cell type and time point are not known. The sequenced sample consisted of PBMCs or a T cell subset sorted from them (not recorded which). The CDR3 DNA is TGCGCCAGCAGCTTGGAAGGGGGCTTTGTGGCCAACGTCCTGACTTTC. This codes for CASSLEGGFVANVLTF.